The entry below gives a single TCR beta chain sequence along with its context. Germline-derived CDR1 and CDR2 are LGHDT and YNNKEL (reference sequence). The CDR3 runs 17 residues. V dropped 8 bases and J dropped 0; count of bases not matched to a gene: 10. Together with a sample-barcoded 5' primer, a J-beta primer mix was included in a second PCR lasting about 7 to 11 cycles. TCRdb redid the calling of the 5' RACE reads with MiXCR, one entry per CDR3 protein. Of more than 900,000 distinct CDR3 sequences listed, almost 30% are singletons. The data belong to a study of blood T cells in healthy people across ages. Study details: About one barcoded beta molecule was captured per two T cells (by template switching).

Each donor's blood draw was approximately 10 milliliters of peripheral blood. The sample was also linked to a second study, of T cells of mothers and their children.

Sequencing was performed on blood. This clonotype originated in a woman aged 40 to 49 in good health. The chain carries TRBV3-1 and TRBJ2-1, with TRBD2 matching over 10 bases. CDR3: CASFSGGPTSSYNEQFF. CDR3 sequence (DNA): TGTGCCAGCTTTAGCGGGGGGCCCACGAGCTCCTACAATGAGCAGTTCTTC.